The 22 T cell receptor beta chains given below trace back to one sample, sequenced in a study of T cell responses to AZD1222 COVID-19 vaccine. Sequenced by immunoSEQ multiplex PCR; TCRdb stores in-frame clones only, minus some. The table has 150,000 to 200,000 clones, around 90% seen once; the top ten hold 25% to 30%. The sequencing here drew on peripheral blood, taken 28 days after the second AZD1222 dose. Receptors originate from an adult who received the AZD1222 COVID-19 vaccine.

The chain employs TRBV29-1 and TRBJ1-4; tentatively, D is TRBD1 (6 bases). There are 13 residues in the CDR3. CDR1 and CDR2 (germline): SQVTM, ANQGSEA. The ends were cut back, 2 bases at V and 4 bases at J, with 8 bases in the middle. In nucleotides, the CDR3 is TGCAGCGTTGAACAGGGGTTTAATGAAAAACTGTTTTTT. Translation gives CSVEQGFNEKLFF.

The rearrangement joins TRBV11-3 to TRBJ2-7, with D unclear. This CDR3 spans 12 amino acids. V dropped 5 bases and J dropped 4 bases, with 9 bases sitting between them. Germline CDR1 and CDR2: SGHNT and YENEEA. The CDR3 nucleotides read TGTGCCAGCAGCCGCCTGGGTTACGAGCAGTACTTC. Its translation: CASSRLGYEQYF.

To note about this clone: This sample also contains other DNA sequences that code for the same CDR3. The CDR3 here is CASSPSGQPQHF. DNA of the CDR3: TGTGCCAGCAGTCCATCTGGGCAGCCCCAGCATTTT. This chain joins TRBV28 and TRBJ1-5; D not certain. With 5 bases removed from V and 7 bases from J, the gap between germline ends came to 9 bases. CDR3 size: 12 residues. The germline V gene encodes CDR1 MDHEN and CDR2 SYDVKM.

This chain uses TRBV28 with TRBJ2-7, with a possible D match to TRBD2 (5 bases). Germline CDR1 reads MDHEN; CDR2 reads SYDVKM. Trimming took off 2 bases at V and 6 bases at J, with 8 bases between the two ends. This CDR3 region has 12 residues. The DNA of the CDR3 is TGTGCCAGCAGTTTAGGTGGAGGCGAGCAGTACTTC. This translates into CASSLGGGEQYF.

The chain carries TRBV4-1 and TRBJ1-2, with D perhaps TRBD1 (6 bases). The CDR3 runs 14 residues. The germline CDR1 and CDR2 sequences are MGHRA and YSYEKL. V was cut by 5 bases and J by 13 bases, with 23 bases left in between. CDR3 amino acids: CASSNPPGGGRPTF. CDR3 DNA sequence: TGCGCCAGCAGCAACCCCCCAGGTGGGGGGCGCCCCACCTTC.

This chain joins TRBV5-1 and TRBJ2-7, with D tentatively TRBD2 (6 bases). The CDR3 spans 14 residues. CDR1 is SGHRS, CDR2 YFSETQ, per germline. Trimming pared 4 bases from V and 5 bases from J, leaving 16 bases between. The DNA of the CDR3 is TGCGCCAGCAGCCCGGAGGGAGGAAGGGACGAGCAGTACTTC. Translated: CASSPEGGRDEQYF.

The J gene is TRBJ2-3, the V gene TRBV5-5; D may correspond to TRBD1 or TRBD2 (5 bases each). V was clipped by 3 bases and J by 1 base, with 12 bases between them. The CDR3 extends over 15 amino acids. Per germline, CDR1 SGHKS and CDR2 YYEKEE (reference sequence). The CDR3: CASSWGMGGTDTQYF. As DNA, the CDR3 is TGTGCCAGCAGCTGGGGGATGGGAGGCACAGATACGCAGTATTTT.

J is TRBJ1-2 and V is TRBV10-3, with TRBD1 matching 8 bases. Looked up from germline, CDR1 is ENHRY and CDR2 is SYGVKD. The CDR3 loop spans 15 amino acids. Trimming removed 0 bases from V and 0 bases from J; junction bases left unmatched: 0. The CDR3 coding sequence is TGTGCCATCAGTGAGTCGACAGGGGCTAACTATGGCTACACCTTC. It yields the protein CAISESTGANYGYTF.

The chain uses TRBV13 and TRBJ2-2; TRBD1 matches 7 bases. The J segment lost 4 bases and the V segment lost 0 bases, leaving 2 bases of the junction unmatched. CDR1 is PRHDT, CDR2 FYEKMQ, per germline (reference sequence). The CDR3 sequence is 15 residues long. The CDR3 DNA reads as TGTGCCAGCAGCTTAGGGACAGGGTTCACCGGGGAGCTGTTTTTT. Amino acid sequence: CASSLGTGFTGELFF.

The chain couples TRBV4-3 to TRBJ1-6; tentatively, D is TRBD1 (6 bases). This CDR3 region has 15 residues. Germline assignment: CDR1 LGHNA and CDR2 YSLEER. V dropped 1 base and J dropped 9 bases, with 13 bases sitting between them. The CDR3 here is CASSQVTGSGSPLHF. Here the CDR3 DNA reads TGCGCCAGCAGCCAAGTGACAGGTAGTGGTTCACCCCTCCACTTT.

The rearrangement joins TRBV18 to TRBJ1-2; no reliable D call. The V and J ends lost 5 bases and 8 bases respectively, with 9 bases between them. CDR1 and CDR2 from the germline V gene are KGHSH and LQKENI. CDR3 length: 11 amino acids. CDR3 sequence: CASSGEMGYTF. In DNA form, the CDR3 reads TGTGCCAGCTCAGGAGAAATGGGCTACACCTTC.

J is TRBJ2-6 and V is TRBV7-2; perhaps TRBD2 as D (5 bases). Per the germline V gene, CDR1 is SGHTA and CDR2 is FQGNSA. CDR3 length: 18 amino acids. Deletions cut 4 bases from V and 1 base from J, with 17 bases between. CDR3 sequence (DNA): TGTGCCAGCAGCTCCAAAAAGCCCACTAGGTCTGGGGCCAACGTCCTGACTTTC. It specifies CASSSKKPTRSGANVLTF.

This clone was seen just once. The V call is TRBV5-1, the J call TRBJ2-5; 9 bases agree with TRBD1. Germline V CDR1 and CDR2: SGHRS, YFSETQ. Trimming removed 4 bases from V and 1 base from J; junction bases left unmatched: 5. CDR3 length: 15 amino acids. CDR3 nucleotides: TGCGCCAGCAGCCCGCAGACAGGGGGCCAAGAGACCCAGTACTTC. This translates into CASSPQTGGQETQYF.

J is TRBJ1-5 and V is TRBV19; possibly TRBD1 for D (6 bases). There are 16 residues in the CDR3. The V gene lost 4 bases and the J gene lost 5 bases, with 18 bases spanning the gap. Germline loops: CDR1 LNHDA, CDR2 SQIVND (reference sequence). The DNA for the CDR3 is TGTGCCAGTAGTAGTCCGGGCAGGGGTTTTGATCAGCCCCAGCATTTT. It codes for CASSSPGRGFDQPQHF.

This clone was detected only once. As DNA, the CDR3 is TGTGCCTGGTCGGCAGGGACCTACGAGCAGTACTTC. It encodes CAWSAGTYEQYF. The genes are TRBV30 and TRBJ2-7, with a weak D call TRBD1 (5 bases). The V gene lost 5 bases and the J gene lost 2 bases, with 10 bases spanning the gap. The CDR3 runs 12 residues. Looked up from germline, CDR1 is GTSNPN and CDR2 is SVGIG (reference sequence).

CDR3 region: CASSGAGGSAKNIQYF. CDR3 in DNA: TGCGCCAGCAGCGGCGCCGGGGGGTCGGCCAAAAACATTCAGTACTTC. The V and J genes are TRBV5-1 and TRBJ2-4, with 7 positions matching TRBD2. The germline gives CDR1 SGHRS, CDR2 YFSETQ. Losses at the gene ends were 4 bases for V and 1 base for J; bases not matched to a gene: 8. This CDR3 comprises 16 residues.

The rearrangement links TRBV5-4 to TRBJ2-3, with D uncertain. The CDR3 is made up of 13 amino acids. Trimming took off 10 bases at V and 0 bases at J, with 12 bases between the two ends. Germline V gene sequence: CDR1 SGHNT, CDR2 YYREEE (reference sequence). The CDR3, as DNA: TGTGCCGCAAGCTCTTCTAGCACAGATACGCAGTATTTT. Protein sequence: CAASSSSTDTQYF. Full variable domain (rest looked up from reference TRBV5-4 and TRBJ2-3): ETGVTQSPTHLIKTRGQQVTLRCSSQSGHNTVSWYQQALGQGPQFIFQYYREEENGRGNFPPRFSGLQFPNYSSELNVNALELDDSALYLCAASSSSTDTQYFGPGTRLTVL.

This clone was detected only once. The chain couples TRBV5-1 to TRBJ1-4, with a weak D call TRBD1 (6 bases). This CDR3 spans 17 amino acids. V lost 0 bases and J lost 3, with 15 bases in between. Germline V CDR1 and CDR2: SGHRS, YFSETQ. The CDR3 DNA follows: TGCGCCAGCAGCTTGGGTTCTACAGGGATGTCTAATGAAAAACTGTTTTTT. Its protein is CASSLGSTGMSNEKLFF.

CDR3 loop: CASSDSQDFLEQYF. The CDR3, as DNA: TGTGCCAGCAGTGACTCCCAGGACTTCCTCGAGCAGTACTTC. The V and J genes are TRBV2 and TRBJ2-7; tentative D call: TRBD2 (5 bases). Trimming removed 3 bases at V and 6 bases at J, with 15 bases between. The CDR3 extends over 14 amino acids. CDR1 is SNHLY and CDR2 is FYNNEI in the germline V gene. Based on the CDR3 plus reference TRBV2 and TRBJ2-7, the full variable domain is EPEVTQTPSHQVTQMGQEVILRCVPISNHLYFYWYRQILGQKVEFLVSFYNNEISEKSEIFDDQFSVERPDGSNFTLKIRSTKLEDSAMYFCASSDSQDFLEQYFGPGTRLTVT.

The chain combines TRBV6-5 with TRBJ1-6; TRBD1 matches 7 bases. CDR1 is MNHEY and CDR2 is SVGAGI in the germline V gene. After removal of 7 bases from V and 9 bases from J, the junction contained 9 bases not matched to a gene. CDR3 length equals 14 residues. CDR3 bases: TGTGCCAGCAAACGACAGGGTCGGAGTTCACCCCTCCACTTT. Protein sequence: CASKRQGRSSPLHF.

This chain uses TRBV10-3 with TRBJ1-1; weak D call: TRBD1 (5 bases). Germline assignment: CDR1 ENHRY and CDR2 SYGVKD. The CDR3 extends over 15 amino acids. Trimming shortened V by 2 bases and J by 5 bases, and 15 bases separated the two germline ends. The CDR3, as DNA: TGTGCCATCAGTGAGGGGGTCGGGGGAGGTACTGAAGCTTTCTTT. It yields the protein CAISEGVGGGTEAFF.

The chain has TRBV6-6 and TRBJ2-1; 13 positions agree with TRBD2. The length of the CDR3 is 16 residues. The V and J ends lost 7 bases and 10 bases, in that order; junction bases with no gene match: 13. CDR1 MNHNY and CDR2 SVGAGI come from the germline V gene (reference sequence). CDR3 amino acids: CASNDEGLAGEGEQFF. DNA for the CDR3: TGTGCCAGCAATGATGAAGGACTAGCGGGAGAAGGGGAGCAGTTCTTC.